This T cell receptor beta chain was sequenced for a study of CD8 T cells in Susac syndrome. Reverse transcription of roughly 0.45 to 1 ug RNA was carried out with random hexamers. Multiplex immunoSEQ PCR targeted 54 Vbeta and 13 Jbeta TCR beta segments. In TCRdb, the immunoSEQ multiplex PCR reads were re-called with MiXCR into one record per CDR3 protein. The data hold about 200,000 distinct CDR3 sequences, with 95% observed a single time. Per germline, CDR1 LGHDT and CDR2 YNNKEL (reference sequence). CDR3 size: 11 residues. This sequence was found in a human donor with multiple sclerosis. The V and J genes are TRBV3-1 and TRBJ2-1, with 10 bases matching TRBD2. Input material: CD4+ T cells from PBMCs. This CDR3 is CSSGGYNEQFF. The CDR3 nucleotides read TGTTCTAGCGGGGGATACAATGAGCAGTTCTTC.